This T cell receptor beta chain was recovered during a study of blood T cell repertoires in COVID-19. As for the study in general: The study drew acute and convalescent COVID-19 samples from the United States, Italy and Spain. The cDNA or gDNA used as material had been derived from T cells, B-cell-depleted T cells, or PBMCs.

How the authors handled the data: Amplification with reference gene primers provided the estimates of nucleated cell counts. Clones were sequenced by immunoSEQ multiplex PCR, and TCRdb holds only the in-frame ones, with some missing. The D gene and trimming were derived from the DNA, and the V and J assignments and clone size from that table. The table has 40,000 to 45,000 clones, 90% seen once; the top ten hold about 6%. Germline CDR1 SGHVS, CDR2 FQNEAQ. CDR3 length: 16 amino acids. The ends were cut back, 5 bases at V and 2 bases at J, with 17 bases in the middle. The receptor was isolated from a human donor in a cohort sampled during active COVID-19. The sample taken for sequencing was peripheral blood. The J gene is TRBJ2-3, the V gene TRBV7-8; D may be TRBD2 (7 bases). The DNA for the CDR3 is TGTGCCAGCAGCAGCCGCGCGGGGGCCACCACAGATACGCAGTATTTT. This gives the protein CASSSRAGATTDTQYF.